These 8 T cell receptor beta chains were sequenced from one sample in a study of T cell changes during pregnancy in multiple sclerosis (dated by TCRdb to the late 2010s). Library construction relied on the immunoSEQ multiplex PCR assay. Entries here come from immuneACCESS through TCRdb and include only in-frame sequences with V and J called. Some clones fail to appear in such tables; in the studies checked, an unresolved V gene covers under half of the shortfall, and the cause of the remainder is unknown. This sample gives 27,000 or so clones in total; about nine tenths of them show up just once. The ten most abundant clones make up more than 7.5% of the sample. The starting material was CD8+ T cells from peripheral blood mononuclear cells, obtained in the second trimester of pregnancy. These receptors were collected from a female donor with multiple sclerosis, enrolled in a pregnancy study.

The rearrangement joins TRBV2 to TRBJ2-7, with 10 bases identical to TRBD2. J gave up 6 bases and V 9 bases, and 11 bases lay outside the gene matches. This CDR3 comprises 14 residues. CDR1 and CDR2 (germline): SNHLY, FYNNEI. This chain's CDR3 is CASSIASGGSEQYF. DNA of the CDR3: TGTGCCAGTAGCATAGCTAGCGGGGGTTCCGAGCAGTACTTC.

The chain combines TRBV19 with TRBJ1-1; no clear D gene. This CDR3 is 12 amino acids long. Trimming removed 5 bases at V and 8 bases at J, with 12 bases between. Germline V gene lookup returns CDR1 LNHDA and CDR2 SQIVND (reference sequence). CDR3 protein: CASSPGGTEAFF. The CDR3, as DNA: TGTGCCAGTAGTCCGGGAGGAACCGAAGCTTTCTTT.

DNA of the CDR3: TGTGCCAGCAGCTTGGCGGGACAGCCAAGCTCCTACGAGCAGTACTTC. This codes for CASSLAGQPSSYEQYF. The chain links TRBV7-2 to TRBJ2-7, with a tentative D call TRBD1 (7 bases). The germline V gene encodes CDR1 SGHTA and CDR2 FQGNSA. V was clipped by 3 bases and J by 0 bases, with 15 bases between them. This CDR3 is 16 amino acids long. Full variable domain (rest looked up from reference TRBV7-2 and TRBJ2-7): GAGVSQSPSNKVTEKGKDVELRCDPISGHTALYWYRQSLGQGLEFLIYFQGNSAPDKSGLPSDRFSAERTGGSVSTLTIQRTQQEDSAVYLCASSLAGQPSSYEQYFGPGTRLTVT.

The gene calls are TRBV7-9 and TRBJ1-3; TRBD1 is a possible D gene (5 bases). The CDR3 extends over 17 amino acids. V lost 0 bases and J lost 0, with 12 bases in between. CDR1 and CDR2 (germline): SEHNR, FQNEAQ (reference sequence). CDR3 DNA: TGTGCCAGCAGCTTAGCGCGGGGGTCGAGCTCTGGAAACACCATATATTTT. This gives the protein CASSLARGSSSGNTIYF.

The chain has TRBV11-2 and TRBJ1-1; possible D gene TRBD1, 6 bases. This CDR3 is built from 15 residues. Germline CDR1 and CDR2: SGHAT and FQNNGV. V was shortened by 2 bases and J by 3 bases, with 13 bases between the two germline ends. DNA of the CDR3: TGTGCCAGCAGCTTACTGGCGGGGGCCGACACTGAAGCTTTCTTT. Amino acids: CASSLLAGADTEAFF.

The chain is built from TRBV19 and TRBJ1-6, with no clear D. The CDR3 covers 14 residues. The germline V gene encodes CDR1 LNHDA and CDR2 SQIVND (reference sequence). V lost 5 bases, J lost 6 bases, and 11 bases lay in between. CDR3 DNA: TGTGCCAGTAGTGTGGCCGGGTCTAATTCACCCCTCCACTTT. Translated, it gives CASSVAGSNSPLHF. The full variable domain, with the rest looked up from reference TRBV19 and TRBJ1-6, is DGGITQSPKYLFRKEGQNVTLSCEQNLNHDAMYWYRQDPGQGLRLIYYSQIVNDFQKGDIAEGYSVSREKKESFPLTVTSAQKNPTAFYLCASSVAGSNSPLHFGNGTRLTVT.

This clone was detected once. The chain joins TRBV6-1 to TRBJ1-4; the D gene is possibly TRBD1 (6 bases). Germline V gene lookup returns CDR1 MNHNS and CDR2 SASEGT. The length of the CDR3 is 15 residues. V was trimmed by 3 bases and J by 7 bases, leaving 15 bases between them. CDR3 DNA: TGTGCCAGCAGTGATTATACAGGGCATACTGAAAAACTGTTTTTT. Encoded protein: CASSDYTGHTEKLFF.

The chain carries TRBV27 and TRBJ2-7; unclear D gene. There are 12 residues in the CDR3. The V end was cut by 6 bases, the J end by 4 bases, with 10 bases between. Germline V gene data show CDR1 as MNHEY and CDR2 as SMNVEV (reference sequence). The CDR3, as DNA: TGTGCCAGCAGCCCCGACTTGTACGAGCAGTACTTC. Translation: CASSPDLYEQYF.